This passage covers 32 T cell receptor beta chains from one sample sequenced in a study of spatial heterogeneity in lung cancer. Study observations and caveats: Tumors with more nonsynonymous mutations had more expanded intratumoral alpha and beta TCRs.

What these receptors recognize is not known. TCRdb passed the 5' RACE reads through MiXCR, listing each CDR3 protein once. The sample lists 7,500 to 9,000 distinct CDR3 sequences; 9.6% were seen once. Described time point: sample taken at primary tumor resection. This material consisted of lung tumor tissue, taken at surgery. The source of these receptors is a male donor with early-stage non-small cell lung cancer.

This clonotype was seen at least ten times. This rearrangement joins TRBV14 to TRBJ1-2; D remains unclear. The CDR3 runs to 15 residues. V gave up 0 bases and J gave up 4 bases, with 12 bases separating them. Germline values: CDR1 SGHDN, CDR2 FVKESK. CDR3 region: CASSQEGSGLYGYTF. The CDR3 nucleotides are TGTGCCAGCAGCCAAGAGGGTTCAGGCCTCTATGGCTACACCTTC.

This clonotype was observed many times. V usage is TRBV5-1 and J usage is TRBJ1-4; TRBD1 matches at 8 bases. Looked up from germline, CDR1 is SGHRS and CDR2 is YFSETQ. With V trimmed by 7 bases and J by 5 bases, 10 bases remained unmatched. This CDR3 region has 15 residues. The CDR3 sequence: CASQRETGGNEKLFF. The CDR3, as DNA: TGCGCCAGCCAAAGAGAAACAGGGGGGAATGAAAAACTGTTTTTT.

This clonotype was picked up many times. V gene TRBV20-1 combines with J gene TRBJ1-2, with TRBD1 matching over 7 bases. The germline V gene encodes CDR1 DFQATT and CDR2 SNEGSKA (reference sequence). This CDR3 is built from 17 residues. V lost 0 bases to trimming and J lost 4 bases; unmatched junction nucleotides: 14. The CDR3 loop is CSARDLARGGTFYGYTF. The CDR3 bases are TGCAGTGCTAGAGATTTGGCCAGGGGGGGAACCTTCTATGGCTACACCTTC.

In this sample, this clonotype turned up many times. The V gene is TRBV27, the J gene TRBJ1-6; TRBD1 matches at 10 bases. The germline V gene encodes CDR1 MNHEY and CDR2 SMNVEV (reference sequence). The V and J ends lost 4 bases and 0 bases, in that order; junction bases with no gene match: 3. There are 17 residues in the CDR3. CDR3 in amino acids: CASSWGQGSSYNSPLHF. CDR3 DNA: TGTGCCAGCAGTTGGGGACAGGGGAGCTCCTATAATTCACCCCTCCACTTT.

Details on this clonotype: A single base separates this from a much larger clone, so it may be a read error. The chain has TRBV28 and TRBJ1-1; TRBD1 might be the D (6 bases). This CDR3 contains 14 residues. CDR1 and CDR2 (germline): MDHEN, SYDVKM. The V end was cut by 4 bases, the J end by 2 bases, with 11 bases between. CDR3 DNA sequence: TGTGCCAGCAGTTCTCGGGGGCCTAACACTGAAGCTTTCTTT. It translates to CASSSRGPNTEAFF.

In its sample, this clonotype ranks as medium-sized (0.01 to 0.1%). The chain recombines TRBV4-1 with TRBJ1-4; no definite D call. The V gene lost 1 base and the J gene lost 5 bases, with 11 bases spanning the gap. This CDR3 comprises 15 residues. Germline V gene sequence: CDR1 MGHRA, CDR2 YSYEKL. CDR3 sequence: CASSQAGYSNEKLFF. The DNA of the CDR3 is TGCGCCAGCAGCCAAGCGGGGTATTCAAATGAAAAACTGTTTTTT.

This clonotype is judged medium-sized (0.01 to 0.1%). The J gene is TRBJ2-7, the V gene TRBV20-1; D ambiguous. V was clipped by 6 bases and J by 1 base, with 16 bases between them. CDR3 length: 14 amino acids. The germline gives CDR1 DFQATT, CDR2 SNEGSKA (reference sequence). The CDR3 DNA sequence: TGCAGTGCCCCGCAGCAACGCGCTTCCTACGAGCAGTACTTC. It is translated as CSAPQQRASYEQYF.

This clonotype was detected many times. The V gene is TRBV11-2, the J gene TRBJ2-1; unclear D gene. The germline CDR1 and CDR2 sequences are SGHAT and FQNNGV. The ends were cut back, 3 bases at V and 4 bases at J, with 7 bases in the middle. The CDR3 runs to 13 residues. As DNA, the CDR3 is TGTGCCAGCAGCTTTTTAGGGTACAATGAGCAGTTCTTC. Its protein is CASSFLGYNEQFF.

This clonotype was picked up many times. The rearrangement joins TRBV5-1 to TRBJ1-4; 10 bases match TRBD1. In germline, CDR1 is SGHRS, CDR2 YFSETQ. After removal of 4 bases from V and 8 bases from J, the junction contained 8 bases not matched to a gene. CDR3 length: 15 residues. CDR3 amino acids: CASSLRTGGGEKLFF. The CDR3 DNA reads TGCGCCAGCAGCCTCCGGACAGGGGGAGGGGAAAAACTGTTTTTT.

Ten or more counts support this clonotype. CDR3: CASSEDYGNTIYF. CDR3 bases: TGTGCCAGCAGTGAGGACTATGGAAACACCATATATTTT. The genes are TRBV28 and TRBJ1-3, with D hard to call. Germline V gene sequence: CDR1 MDHEN, CDR2 SYDVKM. CDR3 length equals 13 residues. V lost 5 bases and J 3 bases, leaving 8 bases between the germline ends.

This clonotype is termed large (0.1 to 1%). The V gene is TRBV7-8, the J gene TRBJ1-1; the D gene is possibly TRBD1 (5 bases). Germline CDR1 SGHVS, CDR2 FQNEAQ. There are 13 residues in the CDR3. Trimming shortened V by 5 bases and J by 2 bases, and 9 bases separated the two germline ends. The CDR3 DNA follows: TGTGCCAGCAGCATCGACAGAAACACTGAAGCTTTCTTT. Translating it yields CASSIDRNTEAFF.

This clonotype showed up many times. This chain connects TRBV10-2 to TRBJ1-2, with D maybe TRBD1 (6 bases). The germline V and J ends were trimmed by 3 bases and 4 bases, with 18 bases remaining between them. Looked up from germline, CDR1 is WSHSY and CDR2 is SAAADI. This CDR3 contains 16 residues. The CDR3 DNA sequence: TGCGCCAGCAGTGATTCTGCAGGGGTATTGGGCTATGGCTACACCTTC. Protein: CASSDSAGVLGYGYTF.

This clonotype was seen repeatedly, ten times or more. The rearrangement joins TRBV5-4 to TRBJ1-2, with D uncertain. The CDR3 consists of 14 residues. Germline V gene sequence: CDR1 SGHNT, CDR2 YYREEE (reference sequence). V was cut by 4 bases and J by 0 bases, with 10 bases left in between. The CDR3 spells CASSPALANYGYTF. The DNA of the CDR3 is TGTGCCAGCAGCCCCGCGTTGGCTAACTATGGCTACACCTTC.

This clonotype was seen many times. V is TRBV25-1 and J is TRBJ1-2, with 7 bases lining up with TRBD1. This CDR3 has 16 residues. The V segment lost 1 base and the J segment 5 bases; nucleotides outside the gene matches: 10. Germline values: CDR1 MGHDK, CDR2 SYGVNS. CDR3 loop: CASSESETGIIYGYTF. The CDR3 DNA follows: TGTGCCAGCAGTGAATCTGAGACAGGGATTATATATGGCTACACCTTC.

This clonotype was counted ten times or more. The V gene is TRBV7-2, the J gene TRBJ2-5; no firm D call. CDR3 length: 15 residues. V was trimmed by 2 bases and J by 3 bases, leaving 13 bases between them. Germline V lookup: CDR1 SGHTA, CDR2 FQGNSA. Here the CDR3 DNA reads TGTGCCAGCAGCTTAAACGGCAGGAGAGAAGAGACCCAGTACTTC. Protein sequence: CASSLNGRREETQYF.

This clonotype was seen repeatedly, ten times or more. The rearrangement uses TRBV10-3 and TRBJ2-2; the D gene is possibly TRBD1 (6 bases). The CDR3 spans 15 residues. The V gene's germline CDR1 is ENHRY and CDR2 SYGVKD. Between the trimmed V and J ends, which lost 6 bases and 7 bases, there was a span of 18 bases. CDR3 region: CAISANSGAGGELFF. In DNA, the CDR3 is TGTGCCATCAGCGCTAACTCAGGGGCGGGCGGGGAGCTGTTTTTT.

The rearrangement joins TRBV6-6 to TRBJ2-3; D remains ambiguous. The CDR3 length is 16 residues. Germline V gene lookup returns CDR1 MNHNY and CDR2 SVGAGI (reference sequence). Trimming took 2 bases from V and 1 from J, leaving 13 bases between them. CDR3 DNA sequence: TGTGCCAGCAGTTACCGTCGGCGGCAACGCACAGATACGCAGTATTTT. Its protein product is CASSYRRRQRTDTQYF.

This clonotype was detected ten times or more. The chain combines TRBV10-3 with TRBJ2-3; 7 bases align to TRBD2. Germline V lookup: CDR1 ENHRY, CDR2 SYGVKD. This CDR3 contains 12 residues. J was trimmed by 4 bases and V by 7 bases; bases with no gene match: 2. The CDR3, as DNA: TGTGCCATCAATGCGGGGGCAGATACGCAGTATTTT. It encodes CAINAGADTQYF.

This clonotype is termed medium-sized (0.01 to 0.1%). This chain links TRBV11-2 with TRBJ2-7; D gene ambiguous. The V gene's germline CDR1 is SGHAT and CDR2 FQNNGV. V lost 5 bases and J lost 5, with 16 bases in between. This CDR3 is built from 14 residues. The DNA of the CDR3 is TGTGCCAGCAGCCCCCCCTGGCCTAATAACGAGCAGTACGTC. It codes for CASSPPWPNNEQYV.

V gene TRBV12-3 or TRBV12-4 combines with J gene TRBJ2-2; D gene uncertain. The CDR3 has 11 amino acids. The germline V and J ends were trimmed by 3 bases and 6 bases, with 2 bases remaining between them. The CDR3 is CASSFPGELFF. The DNA for the CDR3 is TGTGCCAGCAGTTTTCCCGGGGAGCTGTTTTTT.

In this sample, this clonotype is medium-sized (0.01 to 0.1%). This chain uses TRBV28 with TRBJ1-2; no definite D call. The ends were cut back, 6 bases at V and 0 bases at J, with 11 bases in the middle. Per germline, CDR1 MDHEN and CDR2 SYDVKM. The CDR3 length is 14 residues. The CDR3 reads CASSPPVSNYGYTF. The CDR3 bases are TGTGCCAGCAGCCCGCCCGTGTCTAACTATGGCTACACCTTC.

This clonotype was picked up many times. This rearrangement joins TRBV20-1 to TRBJ1-5; D ambiguous. CDR1 and CDR2 (germline): DFQATT, SNEGSKA (reference sequence). V was cut by 0 bases and J by 0 bases, with 15 bases left in between. This CDR3 is built from 17 residues. CDR3 coding DNA: TGCAGTGCTAGAGATAGCCGATACACTGATAGCAATCAGCCCCAGCATTTT. As protein: CSARDSRYTDSNQPQHF.

Points on this clonotype: A read error may explain this, as a much larger clone is one base away. This chain uses TRBV4-1 with TRBJ1-5; tentative D call: TRBD1 (6 bases). The CDR3 sequence is 15 residues long. Trimming took off 4 bases at V and 2 bases at J, with 12 bases between the two ends. Germline-derived CDR1 and CDR2 are MGHRA and YSYEKL. CDR3 sequence: CASSPLAGGNQPQHF. The CDR3, as DNA: TGCGCCAGCAGCCCCCTGGCAGGGGGCAATCAGCCCCAGCATTTT.

The V call is TRBV11-2, the J call TRBJ1-6, with a tentative D call TRBD1 (6 bases). Trimming took off 3 bases at V and 8 bases at J, with 11 bases between the two ends. The CDR3 contains 14 residues. The germline V gene has CDR1 SGHAT and CDR2 FQNNGV. Here the CDR3 reads CASSFNREDSPLHF. DNA for the CDR3: TGTGCCAGCAGCTTTAACAGGGAGGATTCACCCCTCCACTTT.

At least ten counts were recorded for this clonotype. The CDR3 sequence is CASSSRTGLSANTGELFF. The CDR3 nucleotides are TGTGCCAGCAGCTCTCGGACAGGCCTCTCCGCGAACACCGGGGAGCTGTTTTTT. The rearrangement joins TRBV7-8 to TRBJ2-2; TRBD1 matches 7 bases. This CDR3 region has 18 residues. Unmatched junction bases numbered 11, after V lost 4 bases and J lost 0 bases. Looked up from germline, CDR1 is SGHVS and CDR2 is FQNEAQ.

This clonotype is medium-sized within its sample. The rearrangement uses TRBV29-1 and TRBJ2-1; the D gene is possibly TRBD2 (6 bases). The ends were cut back, 5 bases at V and 2 bases at J, with 13 bases in the middle. This CDR3 spans 14 amino acids. Germline V gene sequence: CDR1 SQVTM, CDR2 ANQGSEA. The CDR3 reads CSVLTGATYNEQFF. In DNA form, the CDR3 reads TGCAGCGTTCTGACGGGAGCCACCTACAATGAGCAGTTCTTC.

V and J are TRBV28 and TRBJ2-1, with a possible D match to TRBD1 (6 bases). In germline, CDR1 is MDHEN, CDR2 SYDVKM. This CDR3 is built from 17 residues. Trimming left V 7 bases short and J 4 bases short, with 23 bases between. As DNA, the CDR3 is TGTGCCAGCAACTTTGTAGAGATCGACAGGACTTACAATGAGCAGTTCTTC. Translation: CASNFVEIDRTYNEQFF.

This clonotype was found many times. V usage is TRBV12-5 and J usage is TRBJ2-3; D gene unclear. This CDR3 spans 13 amino acids. Trimming pared 3 bases from V and 2 bases from J, leaving 6 bases between. Germline CDR1 and CDR2: LGHNT and FRNRAP. The chain's CDR3 is CASGLSATDTQYF. CDR3 DNA sequence: TGTGCTAGTGGTTTATCGGCCACAGATACGCAGTATTTT.

This clonotype was observed many times. This chain joins TRBV15 and TRBJ2-2; D unclear. Germline values: CDR1 LNHNV, CDR2 YYDKDF (reference sequence). The V gene lost 4 bases and the J gene lost 3 bases, with 0 bases spanning the gap. The CDR3 is 11 amino acids. The CDR3: CATSNTGELFF. The CDR3 coding sequence is TGTGCCACCAGCAACACCGGGGAGCTGTTTTTT.

This clonotype has only one observation. CDR3 in DNA: TGTGCCAGCAGTTACGGACAGAAAGAGACCCAGTACTTC. It is translated as CASSYGQKETQYF. J is TRBJ2-5 and V is TRBV12-3 or TRBV12-4, with D tentatively TRBD1 (6 bases). Trimming left V 4 bases short and J 3 bases short, with 9 bases between. The CDR3 runs 13 residues.

V gene TRBV19 combines with J gene TRBJ2-6; possible D gene TRBD1, 6 bases. V lost 5 bases to trimming and J lost 4 bases, with 12 bases between them. CDR1 and CDR2 from the germline V gene are LNHDA and SQIVND (reference sequence). The CDR3 has 15 residues. CDR3 nucleotide sequence: TGTGCCAGTAGTTATCAGGGGCAAGGGGCCAACGTCCTGACTTTC. This translates into CASSYQGQGANVLTF.

This clonotype came up many times. The chain has TRBV7-2 and TRBJ1-4; 8 nucleotides align to TRBD1. The CDR3 has 16 residues. Germline CDR1 SGHTA, CDR2 FQGNSA. V shed 3 bases, J shed 4 bases, and the junction held 7 bases outside the gene matches. CDR3 region: CASSLGPTGVNEKLFF. CDR3 bases: TGTGCCAGCAGCTTGGGACCGACAGGGGTTAATGAAAAACTGTTTTTT.